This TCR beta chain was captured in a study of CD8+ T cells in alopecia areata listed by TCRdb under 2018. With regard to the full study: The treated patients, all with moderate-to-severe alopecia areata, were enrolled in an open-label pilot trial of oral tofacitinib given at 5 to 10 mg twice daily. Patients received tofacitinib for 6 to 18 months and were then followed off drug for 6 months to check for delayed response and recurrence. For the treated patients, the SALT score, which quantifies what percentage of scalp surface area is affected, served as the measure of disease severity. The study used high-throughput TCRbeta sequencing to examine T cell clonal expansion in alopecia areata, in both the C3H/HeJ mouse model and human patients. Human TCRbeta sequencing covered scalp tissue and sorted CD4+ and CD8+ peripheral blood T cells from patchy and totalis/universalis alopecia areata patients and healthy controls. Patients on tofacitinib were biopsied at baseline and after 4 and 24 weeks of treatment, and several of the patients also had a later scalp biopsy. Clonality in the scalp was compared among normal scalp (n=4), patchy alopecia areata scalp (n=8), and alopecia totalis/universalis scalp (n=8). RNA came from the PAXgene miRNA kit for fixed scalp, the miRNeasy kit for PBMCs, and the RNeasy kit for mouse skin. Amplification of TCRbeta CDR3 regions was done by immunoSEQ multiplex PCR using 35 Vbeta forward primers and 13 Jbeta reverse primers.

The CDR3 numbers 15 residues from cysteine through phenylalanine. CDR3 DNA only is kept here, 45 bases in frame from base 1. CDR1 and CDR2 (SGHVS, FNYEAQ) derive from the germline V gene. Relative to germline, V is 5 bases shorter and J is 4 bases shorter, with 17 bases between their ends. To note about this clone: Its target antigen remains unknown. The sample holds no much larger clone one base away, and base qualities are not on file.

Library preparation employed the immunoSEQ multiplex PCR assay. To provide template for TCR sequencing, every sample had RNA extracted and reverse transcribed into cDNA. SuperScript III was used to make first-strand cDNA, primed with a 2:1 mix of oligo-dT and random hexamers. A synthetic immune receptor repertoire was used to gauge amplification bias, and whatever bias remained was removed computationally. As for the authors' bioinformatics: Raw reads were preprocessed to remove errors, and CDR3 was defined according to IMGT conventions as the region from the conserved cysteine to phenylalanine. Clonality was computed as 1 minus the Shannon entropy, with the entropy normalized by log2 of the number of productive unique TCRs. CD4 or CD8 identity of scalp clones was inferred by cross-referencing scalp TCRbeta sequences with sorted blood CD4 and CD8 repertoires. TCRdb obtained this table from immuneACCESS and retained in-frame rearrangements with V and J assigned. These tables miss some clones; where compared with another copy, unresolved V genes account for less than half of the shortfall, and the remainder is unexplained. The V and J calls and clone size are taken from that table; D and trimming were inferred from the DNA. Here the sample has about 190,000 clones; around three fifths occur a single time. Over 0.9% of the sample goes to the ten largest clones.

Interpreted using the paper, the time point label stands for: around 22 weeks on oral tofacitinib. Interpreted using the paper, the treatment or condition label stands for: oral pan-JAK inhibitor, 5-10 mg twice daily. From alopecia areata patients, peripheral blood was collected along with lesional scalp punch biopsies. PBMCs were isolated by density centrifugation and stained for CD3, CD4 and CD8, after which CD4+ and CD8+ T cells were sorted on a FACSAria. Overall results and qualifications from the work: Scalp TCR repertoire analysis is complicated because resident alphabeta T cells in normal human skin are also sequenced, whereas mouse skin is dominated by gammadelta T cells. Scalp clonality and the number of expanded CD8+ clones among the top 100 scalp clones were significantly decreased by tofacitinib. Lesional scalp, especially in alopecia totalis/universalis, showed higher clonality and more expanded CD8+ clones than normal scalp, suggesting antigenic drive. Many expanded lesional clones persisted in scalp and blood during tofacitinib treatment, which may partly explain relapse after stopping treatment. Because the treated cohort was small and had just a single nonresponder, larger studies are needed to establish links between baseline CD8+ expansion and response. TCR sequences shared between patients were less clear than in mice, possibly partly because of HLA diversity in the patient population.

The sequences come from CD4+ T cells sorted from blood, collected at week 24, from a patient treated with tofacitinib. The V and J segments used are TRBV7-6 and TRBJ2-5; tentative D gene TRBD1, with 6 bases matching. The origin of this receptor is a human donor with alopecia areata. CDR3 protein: CASSTGYRVRETQYF. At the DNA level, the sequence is TGTGCCAGCAGCACAGGATACAGGGTTCGAGAGACCCAGTACTTC.